The clone carrying this TCR beta chain was counted a few times. The antigen is not known. Libraries for TCRalpha and TCRbeta carried sample barcodes and unique molecular identifiers via 5'RACE. TCRdb reanalysed the 5' RACE reads using MiXCR and keeps one entry per CDR3 protein. This table holds around 260,000 distinct CDR3 sequences, 15% to 20% found once. The data were taken from a study of T-cell memory formation after mild COVID-19. Study-level results: Unconfirmed was the SARS-CoV-2 specificity of second-wave clones that peaked on day 37.

V was cut by 3 bases and J by 8 bases, with 11 bases left in between. The germline V gene encodes CDR1 SGDLS and CDR2 YYNGEE. The CDR3 runs to 13 residues. The sequencing sample was made of PBMCs or a T cell subset sorted from them (not recorded which). This chain uses TRBV9 with TRBJ1-4, with no clear D. This TCR derives from a man between 18 and 35 years old who had mild COVID-19 (a few samples of this study predate the infection). Cell type and time point are not known. The CDR3 bases are TGTGCCAGCAGCGCGACCGCGGGGGAAAAACTGTTTTTT. Amino acid sequence: CASSATAGEKLFF.